These T cell receptor beta chains were read from a single sample in a study of blood T cell repertoires in COVID-19. The assay was immunoSEQ multiplex PCR, and TCRdb's table has in-frame clones only and misses some. In the table there are 200,000 to 250,000 clones, approximately 91% of which are singletons. The sample consisted of peripheral blood. These receptors originate from a man aged 60 to 69 who had recovered from COVID-19. The CDR3 runs from the conserved cysteine through the conserved F or W. D genes are given only for firm matches. A clone size is listed for some rows: how often the clone was seen (once, few, many), or a class if it is expanded.

TRBJ1-1,TRBV2,TRBD1,.,TGTGCCAGCAGTCGGGGACAGGGGGCGACTGAAGCTTTCTTT,CASSRGQGATEAFF
TRBJ2-1,TRBV27,.,.,TGTGCCAGCAGTCGAGAGGGCCCAGCCTACAATGAGCAGTTCTTC,CASSREGPAYNEQFF
TRBJ2-1,TRBV28,.,.,TGTGCCAGCAGTAGCGCGGGGCCCTGGGATGAGCAGTTCTTC,CASSSAGPWDEQFF
TRBJ1-6,TRBV7-9,.,.,TGTGCCAGCAGCTCCCGGGGTGTTTATAATTCACCCCTCCACTTT,CASSSRGVYNSPLHF
TRBJ2-4,TRBV9,TRBD1,once,TGTGCCAGCAGCGTGGGCCCCGGGACAGACGAGAAGGTTCAGTACTTC,CASSVGPGTDEKVQYF
TRBJ1-3,TRBV5-1,.,.,TGCGCCAGCAGCTTAGAAGTTCAGAACTCTGGAAACACCATATATTTT,CASSLEVQNSGNTIYF
TRBJ2-1,TRBV7-9,TRBD2,.,TGTGCCAGCAGCTTCCCCGGACTAGCGGGAGACGGTGAGCAGTTCTTC,CASSFPGLAGDGEQFF
TRBJ2-7,TRBV5-8,.,.,TGTGCCAGCAGCTTGGGGGCAGGGGCCTCCTACGAGCAGTACTTC,CASSLGAGASYEQYF
TRBJ1-3,TRBV6-6,.,few,TGTGCCAGCGTACAGGCGAAAGGAAACACCATATATTTT,CASVQAKGNTIYF
TRBJ1-5,TRBV18,.,few,TGTGCCAGCTCACCCCAGGGTTTTCCGGATCAGCCCCAGCATTTT,CASSPQGFPDQPQHF
TRBJ2-5,TRBV5-1,TRBD1,.,TGCGCCAGCAGACCGGGACAGGAAGAGACCCAGTACTTC,CASRPGQEETQYF
TRBJ2-5,TRBV5-6,TRBD1,.,TGTGCCAGCAGGCCTACAGGGGGGAAGACCCAGTACTTC,CASRPTGGKTQYF
TRBJ2-1,TRBV6-5,TRBD2,once,TGTGCCAGCAGTTGGTCACTAGCGGGAGGGCCGAATGAGCAGTTCTTC,CASSWSLAGGPNEQFF
TRBJ2-7,TRBV7-2,.,.,TGTGCCAGCAGCCCGATGACTAGTTCCTACGAGCAGTACTTC,CASSPMTSSYEQYF
TRBJ2-3,TRBV5-1,TRBD2,.,TGCGCCAGCAGCCGGGGGGAGGGAACAGATACGCAGTATTTT,CASSRGEGTDTQYF
TRBJ1-2,TRBV6-6,.,.,TGTGCCAGCAGTTACTCGGGGGGCTATGGCTACACCTTC,CASSYSGGYGYTF
TRBJ1-6,TRBV6-2/TRBV6-3,.,.,TGTGCCAGCAGTTACGACATCTTCAGCTCCTATAATTCACCCCTCCACTTT,CASSYDIFSSYNSPLHF
TRBJ1-5,TRBV7-8,.,few,TGTGCCAGCAGCACGACAGGAGACAGGAATCAGCCCCAGCATTTT,CASSTTGDRNQPQHF
TRBJ2-7,TRBV27,.,.,TGTGCCAGCAGTTGGGGGGGCTGGGGTAACGAGCAGTACTTC,CASSWGGWGNEQYF
TRBJ2-1,TRBV5-4,TRBD1,.,TGTGCCAGCAGCCCCCGGGACAGATTAGTGTTCAATGAGCAGTTCTTC,CASSPRDRLVFNEQFF
TRBJ2-2,TRBV7-2,TRBD2,.,TGTGCCAGCAGCTTGGGGGGAGGGCTGTACACCGGGGAGCTGTTTTTT,CASSLGGGLYTGELFF
TRBJ2-2,TRBV28,.,.,TGTGCCAGCAGTCGCCGGGGGACTGCCGGGGAGCTGTTTTTT,CASSRRGTAGELFF
TRBJ2-5,TRBV5-1,TRBD1,.,TGCGCCAGCAGCGGGGGGACAGGGGCTCAAGAGACCCAGTACTTC,CASSGGTGAQETQYF
TRBJ2-3,TRBV4-3,.,.,TGCGCCAGCAGCCAAGAGGAGGGCAGGGCTACAGATACGCAGTATTTT,CASSQEEGRATDTQYF
TRBJ1-5,TRBV27,.,.,TGTGCCAGCAAAGGAACAGGGCAGTGGTTGCAGCCCCAGCATTTT,CASKGTGQWLQPQHF
TRBJ2-1,TRBV7-9,TRBD2,.,TGTGCCAGCAGCTCGGGACTAGCGGGGGGCAATGAGCAGTTCTTC,CASSSGLAGGNEQFF
TRBJ1-2,TRBV24-1,TRBD1,few,TGTGCCACCAGTGACGACAGGGAGCCCCTTCGAGCCCTGTATGGCTACACCTTC,CATSDDREPLRALYGYTF
TRBJ2-3,TRBV18,.,.,TGTGCCAGCTCACCACCGGAGGGGGCCATCCGTACGCAGTATTTT,CASSPPEGAIRTQYF
TRBJ2-2,TRBV7-3,TRBD2,.,TGTGCCAGCAGCTTAACCCCTCCCCGGACTAGCGGGAACACCGGGGAGCTGTTTTTT,CASSLTPPRTSGNTGELFF
TRBJ2-7,TRBV9,.,.,TGTGCCAGCAGCGTAGGCCCAGGGGCCTTTTCCTACGAGCAGTACTTC,CASSVGPGAFSYEQYF
TRBJ1-6,TRBV19,TRBD1,.,TGTGCCAGTAGTACCGACAGGGTAAATTCACCCCTCCACTTT,CASSTDRVNSPLHF
TRBJ2-1,TRBV9,TRBD1,.,TGTGCCAGCAGCTTCGGGACAGCCTACAATGAGCAGTTCTTC,CASSFGTAYNEQFF
TRBJ1-1,TRBV5-1,.,.,TGCGCCAGCAGCTTGGGGCAGGGGTGGGGCACTGAAGCTTTCTTT,CASSLGQGWGTEAFF